The 6 T cell receptor beta chains given below trace back to one sample, sequenced in a study of regulatory T cells in long-lasting Graves disease. Described time point: persistent/refractory GD, antithyroid drugs over 5 years with positive TRAb. PBMCs were the source of the RNA used for TCR sequencing. TCR beta libraries were built with iRepertoire HTBI primers and Arm-PCR of CDR3 regions. TCRdb reanalysed the multiplex PCR reads using MiXCR and keeps one entry per CDR3 protein. The table shows some 340,000 distinct CDR3 sequences, with 20% to 25% occurring only once. The sequences come from peripheral blood mononuclear cells (PBMCs), collected when the disease was refractory, from a patient treated with antithyroid drugs. These TCRs come from a middle-aged woman with Graves disease.

The rearrangement links TRBV30 to TRBJ2-4, with 10 nucleotides matching TRBD2. CDR1 is GTSNPN and CDR2 is SVGIG in the germline V gene (reference sequence). The CDR3 extends over 16 amino acids. In DNA form, the CDR3 reads TGTGCGGGAAGTTGGCCTAGCGGGAGTTCCAAAAACATTCAGTACTTC. Amino acids: CAGSWPSGSSKNIQYF.

Only a few counts were recorded for this clonotype. This sequence joins TRBV15 and TRBJ2-7; D possibly uses TRBD1 or TRBD2 (6 bases each). V was pared by 5 bases and J by 5 bases, with 22 bases between. The CDR3 consists of 16 residues. Germline lookup yields CDR1 LNHNV and CDR2 YYDKDF (reference sequence). The chain's CDR3 is CATSEGGGTVRDEQYF. The CDR3, as DNA: TGTGCCACCAGCGAGGGGGGCGGGACGGTGAGAGACGAGCAGTACTTC.

J is TRBJ1-4 and V is TRBV9, with 9 nucleotides matching TRBD1. The V gene's germline CDR1 is SGDLS and CDR2 YYNGEE. Trimming removed 3 bases from V and 5 bases from J; junction bases left unmatched: 5. CDR3 size: 15 residues. CDR3: CASSAGTGRNEKLFF. CDR3 nucleotide sequence: TGTGCCAGCAGCGCCGGGACAGGGAGAAATGAAAAACTGTTTTTT.

The chain has TRBV13 and TRBJ1-2; D possibly corresponds to TRBD1 (6 bases). From germline, CDR1 is PRHDT and CDR2 FYEKMQ (reference sequence). The CDR3 is 19 residues long. Between the trimmed V and J ends, which lost 3 bases and 0 bases, there was a span of 23 bases. CDR3 nucleotide sequence: TGTGCCAGCAGCTTTTTTCCCTACACCCACAGGGCAACTAACTATGGCTACACCTTC. It yields the protein CASSFFPYTHRATNYGYTF.

Many counts were recorded for this clonotype. J is TRBJ2-1 and V is TRBV28; possibly TRBD1 or TRBD2 for D (5 bases each). V was clipped by 6 bases and J by 4 bases, with 16 bases between them. The CDR3 contains 15 residues. In germline, CDR1 is MDHEN, CDR2 SYDVKM. CDR3 coding DNA: TGTGCCAGCAGAGTCCGGGACCGAAATTACAATGAGCAGTTCTTC. It translates to CASRVRDRNYNEQFF.

This clonotype was seen only a few times. The V call is TRBV12-3 or TRBV12-4, the J call TRBJ2-2, with D perhaps TRBD2 (5 bases). V was trimmed by 6 bases and J by 6 bases, leaving 8 bases between them. The CDR3 is made up of 12 amino acids. The CDR3 DNA follows: TGTGCCAGCAGAGGACTGCCCGGGGAGCTGTTTTTT. Translated, it gives CASRGLPGELFF.